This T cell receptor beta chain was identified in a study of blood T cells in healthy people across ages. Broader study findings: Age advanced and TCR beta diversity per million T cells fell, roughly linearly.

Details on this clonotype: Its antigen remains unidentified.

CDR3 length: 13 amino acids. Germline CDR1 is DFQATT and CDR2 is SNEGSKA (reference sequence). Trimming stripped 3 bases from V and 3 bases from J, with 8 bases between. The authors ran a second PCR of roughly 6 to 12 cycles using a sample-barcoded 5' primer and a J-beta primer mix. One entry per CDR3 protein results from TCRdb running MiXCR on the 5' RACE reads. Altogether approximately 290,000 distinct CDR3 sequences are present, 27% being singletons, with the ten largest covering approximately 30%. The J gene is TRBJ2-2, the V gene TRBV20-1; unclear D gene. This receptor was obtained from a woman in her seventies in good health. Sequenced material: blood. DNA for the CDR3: TGCAGTGCTAGGAGGTTGGACACCGGGGAGCTGTTTTTT. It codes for CSARRLDTGELFF.